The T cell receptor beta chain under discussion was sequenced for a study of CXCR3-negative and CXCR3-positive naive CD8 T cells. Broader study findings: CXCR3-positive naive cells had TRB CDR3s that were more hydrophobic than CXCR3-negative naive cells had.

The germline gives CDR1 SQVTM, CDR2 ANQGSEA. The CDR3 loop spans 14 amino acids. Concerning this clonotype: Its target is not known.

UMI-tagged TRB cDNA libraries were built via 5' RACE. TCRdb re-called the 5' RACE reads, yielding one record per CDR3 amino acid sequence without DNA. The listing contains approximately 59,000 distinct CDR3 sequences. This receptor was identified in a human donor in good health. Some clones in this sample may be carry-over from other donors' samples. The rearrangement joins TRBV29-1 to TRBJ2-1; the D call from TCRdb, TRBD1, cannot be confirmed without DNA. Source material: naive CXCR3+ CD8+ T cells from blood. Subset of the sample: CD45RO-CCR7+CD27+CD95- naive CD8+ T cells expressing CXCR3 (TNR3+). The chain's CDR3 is CSVGSWDRGAEQFF.